This TCR beta chain stems from a study of a mutant IDH1 vaccine in newly diagnosed glioma. Study overall: Vaccination followed radiotherapy alone by 4-6 weeks, or accompanied temozolomide cycles.

Comments on this clone: No antigen is known for it.

The table came from immunoSEQ multiplex PCR; TCRdb's copy has only in-frame clones and leaves some out. The repertoire holds 35,000 to 45,000 clones, with approximately 83% as singletons. Trimming pared 3 bases from V and 0 bases from J, leaving 8 bases between. Germline values: CDR1 MNHEY, CDR2 SMNVEV (reference sequence). This CDR3 has 15 amino acids. Time point noted: week 35, safety follow-up. Vaccinated patients received 300 ug of mutant IDH1 20-mer peptide per dose, with topical imiquimod. Source: PBMCs, taken from a glioma patient whose treatment included an IDH1 peptide vaccine. This receptor was identified in a woman aged 45-60 years with glioma. The gene calls are TRBV27 and TRBJ2-2, with a possible D match to TRBD2 (6 bases). The CDR3: CASSLEGPNTGELFF. The CDR3 region has the DNA TGTGCCAGCAGTTTGGAGGGCCCGAACACCGGGGAGCTGTTTTTT.